This is a list of T cell receptor beta chains from one sample in a study of Graves' ophthalmopathy and Graves' hyperthyroidism. TCRdb ran MiXCR on the multiplex PCR reads and lists one entry per CDR3 protein. The sample carries about 24,000 distinct CDR3 sequences, nearly 50% recorded once. Sequenced: peripheral blood. These receptors originate from an adult woman with stable Graves' hyperthyroidism. Both conserved end residues are part of each CDR3. The D gene is left open where the match is weak. The size field is filled for only some rows; it gives once, few, many or a size class.

d_gene: TRBD2
abundance: -
j_gene: TRBJ2-1
v_gene: TRBV29-1
CDR3aa: CSVGLAGGRVNNEQFF
CDR3nt: TGCAGCGTTGGGCTAGCGGGAGGACGTGTAAACAATGAGCAGTTCTTC

d_gene: -
abundance: medium-sized
j_gene: TRBJ1-2
v_gene: TRBV20-1
CDR3aa: CSASRDKYYGYTF
CDR3nt: TGCAGTGCTAGTCGGGACAAATACTATGGCTACACCTTC

d_gene: -
abundance: few
j_gene: TRBJ1-5
v_gene: TRBV2
CDR3aa: CASSGSGSGETQHF
CDR3nt: TGTGCCAGCAGTGGTAGCGGGAGTGGCGAGACCCAGCATTTT

d_gene: -
abundance: -
j_gene: TRBJ2-7
v_gene: TRBV2
CDR3aa: CASSVDWDSYEQYF
CDR3nt: TGTGCCAGCAGTGTCGATTGGGACTCCTACGAGCAGTACTTC

d_gene: TRBD1
abundance: many
j_gene: TRBJ1-1
v_gene: TRBV5-6
CDR3aa: CASSLGGRGDTEASF
CDR3nt: TGTGCCAGCAGCTTGGGGGGCAGGGGGGACACTGAAGCTTCCTTT

d_gene: -
abundance: many
j_gene: TRBJ2-5
v_gene: TRBV3-2
CDR3aa: CASSQDAGTALETQYF
CDR3nt: TGTGCCAGCAGCCAAGATGCAGGGACAGCTCTGGAGACCCAGTACTTC

d_gene: -
abundance: -
j_gene: TRBJ1-4
v_gene: TRBV2
CDR3aa: CASTGGNEKLFF
CDR3nt: TGTGCCAGCACAGGCGGGAATGAAAAACTGTTTTTT

d_gene: -
abundance: few
j_gene: TRBJ1-6
v_gene: TRBV7-9
CDR3aa: CASSLAGTEYSPLHF
CDR3nt: TGTGCCAGCAGCTTAGCTGGGACCGAGTATTCACCCCTCCACTTT

d_gene: TRBD2
abundance: medium-sized
j_gene: TRBJ2-5
v_gene: TRBV2
CDR3aa: CASKRLARETQYF
CDR3nt: TGTGCCAGCAAACGACTAGCGAGGGAGACCCAGTACTTC

d_gene: -
abundance: -
j_gene: TRBJ2-7
v_gene: TRBV4-1
CDR3aa: CASSPQEHRAVSYEQYF
CDR3nt: TGCGCCAGCAGCCCCCAGGAGCACAGGGCCGTCTCCTACGAGCAGTACTTC

d_gene: -
abundance: -
j_gene: TRBJ1-3
v_gene: TRBV6-5
CDR3aa: CASSASGGEGDTIYF
CDR3nt: TGTGCCAGCAGTGCCTCGGGGGGGGAAGGAGACACCATATACTTT

d_gene: -
abundance: -
j_gene: TRBJ1-6
v_gene: TRBV5-4
CDR3aa: CATRRSGSSPLHF
CDR3nt: TGTGCCACCCGGCGGAGTGGGAGTTCACCCCTCCACTTT

d_gene: -
abundance: -
j_gene: TRBJ1-1
v_gene: TRBV6-1
CDR3aa: CASSSSGNTGAFF
CDR3nt: TGTGCCAGCAGCTCCTCGGGGAACACGGGAGCTTTCTTT

d_gene: -
abundance: medium-sized
j_gene: TRBJ2-1
v_gene: TRBV5-1
CDR3aa: CASRGVSSEQFF
CDR3nt: TGCGCCAGCAGGGGGGTTAGCAGTGAGCAGTTCTTC

d_gene: TRBD2
abundance: -
j_gene: TRBJ2-5
v_gene: TRBV6-5
CDR3aa: CASSPGTSGIRGETRYF
CDR3nt: TGTGCCAGCAGTCCCGGGACTAGCGGGATACGGGGTGAGACCCGGTACTTC

d_gene: -
abundance: many
j_gene: TRBJ1-5
v_gene: TRBV9
CDR3aa: CASSPTGSNQPQHF
CDR3nt: TGTGCCAGCAGCCCTACGGGATCCAATCAGCCCCAGCATTTT

d_gene: TRBD1
abundance: medium-sized
j_gene: TRBJ2-7
v_gene: TRBV15
CDR3aa: CATSASGQGGYEQYF
CDR3nt: TGTGCCACCAGCGCATCGGGACAGGGGGGCTACGAGCAGTACTTC

d_gene: -
abundance: -
j_gene: TRBJ1-1
v_gene: TRBV5-4
CDR3aa: CASSLGQVEAFF
CDR3nt: TGTGCCAGCAGCTTGGGTCAGGTTGAAGCTTTCTTT

d_gene: -
abundance: once
j_gene: TRBJ2-3
v_gene: TRBV7-8
CDR3aa: CASSSPRGGKYF
CDR3nt: TGTGCCAGCAGCTCGCCTCGTGGGGGCAAGTATTTT

d_gene: TRBD2
abundance: medium-sized
j_gene: TRBJ2-5
v_gene: TRBV7-3
CDR3aa: CASSLSSGSETQYF
CDR3nt: TGTGCCAGCAGCTTAAGTAGCGGGAGTGAGACCCAGTACTTC

d_gene: -
abundance: medium-sized
j_gene: TRBJ1-2
v_gene: TRBV5-6
CDR3aa: CASSARGNYGYTF
CDR3nt: TGTGCCAGCAGCGCCAGAGGGAACTATGGCTACACCTTC

d_gene: -
abundance: -
j_gene: TRBJ2-7
v_gene: TRBV5-1
CDR3aa: CASSFFDEQYF
CDR3nt: TGCGCCAGCAGCTTCTTTGACGAGCAGTACTTC

d_gene: TRBD2
abundance: many
j_gene: TRBJ2-2
v_gene: TRBV11-2
CDR3aa: CASSSGLGTGELFF
CDR3nt: TGTGCCAGCAGCTCTGGACTAGGCACCGGGGAGCTGTTTTTT

d_gene: TRBD2
abundance: -
j_gene: TRBJ2-5
v_gene: TRBV7-2
CDR3aa: CASSYAGTSGRSWRETQHF
CDR3nt: TGTGCCAGCAGCTACGCCGGGACTAGCGGGAGGTCCTGGAGGGAGACCCAGCACTTC

d_gene: TRBD2
abundance: -
j_gene: TRBJ2-1
v_gene: TRBV20-1
CDR3aa: CSARAGTSGRVSYNEQFF
CDR3nt: TGCAGTGCTAGGGCCGGGACTAGCGGGAGGGTTTCCTACAATGAGCAGTTCTTC

d_gene: -
abundance: many
j_gene: TRBJ1-1
v_gene: TRBV27
CDR3aa: CASSLRFGELNTEAFF
CDR3nt: TGTGCCAGCAGTTTAAGGTTCGGGGAGTTGAACACTGAAGCTTTCTTT

d_gene: -
abundance: -
j_gene: TRBJ2-3
v_gene: TRBV6-5
CDR3aa: CASSKDSTDTQYF
CDR3nt: TGTGCCAGCAGCAAAGACAGCACAGATACGCAGTATTTT

d_gene: -
abundance: -
j_gene: TRBJ2-3
v_gene: TRBV19
CDR3aa: CASSMGRYASTDTRYF
CDR3nt: TGTGCCAGTAGTATGGGCCGGTACGCTAGCACAGATACGCGGTATTTT

d_gene: TRBD1
abundance: -
j_gene: TRBJ2-5
v_gene: TRBV29-1
CDR3aa: CSGNRGRETQYF
CDR3nt: TGCAGCGGAAACAGGGGGCGAGAGACCCAGTACTTC

d_gene: -
abundance: -
j_gene: TRBJ1-5
v_gene: TRBV28
CDR3aa: CASSLGSSNQPQHF
CDR3nt: TGTGCCAGCAGTTTAGGCAGTAGCAATCAGCCCCAGCATTTT

d_gene: TRBD1
abundance: -
j_gene: TRBJ1-4
v_gene: TRBV11-2
CDR3aa: CASSLAGTGNNEKLFF
CDR3nt: TGTGCCAGCAGCTTGGCCGGGACAGGTAACAATGAAAAACTGTTTTTT

d_gene: TRBD1
abundance: medium-sized
j_gene: TRBJ1-5
v_gene: TRBV19
CDR3aa: CASSMDRGSNQPQHF
CDR3nt: TGTGCCAGTAGTATGGACAGGGGTAGCAATCAGCCCCAGCATTTT

d_gene: TRBD2
abundance: -
j_gene: TRBJ2-7
v_gene: TRBV5-5
CDR3aa: CARGGTSDYEQYF
CDR3nt: TGTGCTAGAGGGGGGACTAGCGACTACGAGCAGTACTTC

d_gene: TRBD1
abundance: many
j_gene: TRBJ1-4
v_gene: TRBV30
CDR3aa: CAWSRTGREKLFF
CDR3nt: TGTGCCTGGAGTAGGACAGGGAGGGAAAAACTGTTTTTT

d_gene: TRBD2
abundance: -
j_gene: TRBJ2-3
v_gene: TRBV15
CDR3aa: CATSPTWGGLAGTDTQYF
CDR3nt: TGTGCCACCAGTCCTACTTGGGGGGGACTAGCGGGAACAGATACGCAGTATTTT

d_gene: TRBD2
abundance: many
j_gene: TRBJ2-7
v_gene: TRBV19
CDR3aa: CASSQTSGYEQYF
CDR3nt: TGTGCCAGTAGTCAGACTAGCGGGTACGAGCAGTACTTC

d_gene: -
abundance: many
j_gene: TRBJ2-6
v_gene: TRBV4-2
CDR3aa: CASSPEGRTSGANVLTF
CDR3nt: TGTGCCAGCAGCCCCGAGGGACGGACATCTGGGGCCAACGTCCTGACTTTC

d_gene: -
abundance: many
j_gene: TRBJ2-7
v_gene: TRBV27
CDR3aa: CASSPAGFAYEQYF
CDR3nt: TGTGCCAGCAGCCCGGCAGGGTTCGCTTACGAGCAGTACTTC

d_gene: -
abundance: once
j_gene: TRBJ1-3
v_gene: TRBV7-8
CDR3aa: CASSLTQGNTIYF
CDR3nt: TGTGCCAGCAGCCTAACCCAGGGAAACACCATATATTTT

d_gene: -
abundance: -
j_gene: TRBJ1-5
v_gene: TRBV7-8
CDR3aa: CASRPGEETQHF
CDR3nt: TGTGCCAGCCGTCCCGGCGAAGAGACCCAGCATTTT

d_gene: -
abundance: -
j_gene: TRBJ2-2
v_gene: TRBV7-2
CDR3aa: CASSYFSGTNTGELFF
CDR3nt: TGTGCCAGCAGCTACTTTTCGGGTACTAACACCGGGGAGCTGTTTTTT

d_gene: TRBD2
abundance: -
j_gene: TRBJ2-3
v_gene: TRBV6-6
CDR3aa: CATGLGGNEQYF
CDR3nt: TGTGCCACGGGACTAGGTGGCAATGAGCAGTATTTT

d_gene: TRBD2
abundance: -
j_gene: TRBJ2-7
v_gene: TRBV7-2
CDR3aa: CASSLGGGYEQYF
CDR3nt: TGTGCCAGCAGCTTAGGCGGGGGATACGAGCAGTACTTC

d_gene: -
abundance: medium-sized
j_gene: TRBJ2-1
v_gene: TRBV20-1
CDR3aa: CSARPDYSYNEQFF
CDR3nt: TGCAGTGCTAGACCGGACTACTCCTACAATGAGCAGTTCTTC

d_gene: TRBD1
abundance: -
j_gene: TRBJ1-1
v_gene: TRBV20-1
CDR3aa: CSAGTGGSGDAEAFF
CDR3nt: TGCAGTGCCGGTACAGGGGGCTCGGGTGATGCTGAAGCTTTCTTT

d_gene: TRBD2
abundance: -
j_gene: TRBJ2-2
v_gene: TRBV6-4
CDR3aa: CASSEGSGRTGELFF
CDR3nt: TGTGCCAGCAGTGAAGGTAGCGGGAGGACCGGGGAGCTGTTTTTT